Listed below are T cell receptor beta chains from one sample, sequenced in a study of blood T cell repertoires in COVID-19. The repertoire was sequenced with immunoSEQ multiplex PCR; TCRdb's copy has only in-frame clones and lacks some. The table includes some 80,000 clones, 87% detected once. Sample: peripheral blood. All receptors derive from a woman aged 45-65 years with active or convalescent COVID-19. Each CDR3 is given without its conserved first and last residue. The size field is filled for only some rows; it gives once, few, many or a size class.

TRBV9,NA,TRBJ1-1,ASSVSFRGPFEAF
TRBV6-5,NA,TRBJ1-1,ASSTGLNTEAF
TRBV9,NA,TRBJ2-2,ASSVTGTVGGELF
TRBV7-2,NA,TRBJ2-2,ASSLEGAKLF
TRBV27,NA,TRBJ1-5,ASSLVGGAYSNQPQH
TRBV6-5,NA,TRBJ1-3,ASRLTGDSGNTIY
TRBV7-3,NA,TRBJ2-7,ASSFDRGEQY
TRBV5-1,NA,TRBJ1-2,ASSLTPTGGSYGYT
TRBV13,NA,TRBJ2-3,ASSSLKRGQGTDTQY
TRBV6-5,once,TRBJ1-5,ASSLGTGPNQPQH
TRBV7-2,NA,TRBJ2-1,ASSPSATMAGWNEQF
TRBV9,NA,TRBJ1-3,ASSKKGGNTIY
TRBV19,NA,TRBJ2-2,ASRDRGFGELF
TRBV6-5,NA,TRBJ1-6,ASSRLGDSTLH
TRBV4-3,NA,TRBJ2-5,ASSQRQGETQY
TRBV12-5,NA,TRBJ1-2,ASGRAGTGDADYGYT
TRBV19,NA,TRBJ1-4,ASSIGQGFEKLF
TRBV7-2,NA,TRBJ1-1,ASSPRGRTVVTEAF
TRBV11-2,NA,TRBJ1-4,ASSSPRGGWEKLF
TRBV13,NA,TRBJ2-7,ASSSTSGGAGEQY
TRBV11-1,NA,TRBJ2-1,ASTGSGDEQF
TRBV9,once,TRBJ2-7,ASSVGVGQGGYEQY
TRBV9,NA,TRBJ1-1,ASSVAQGRVGTEAF
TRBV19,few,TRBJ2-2,ASSPGQSTGELF
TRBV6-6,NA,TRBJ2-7,ASSYSTGAPSYEQY
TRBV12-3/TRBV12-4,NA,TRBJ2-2,ASSGLRTGELF
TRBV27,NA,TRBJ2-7,ASSRTGSVSSGEQY
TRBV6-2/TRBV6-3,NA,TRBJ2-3,ASSPGFGAPADTQY
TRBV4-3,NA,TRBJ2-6,ASSQDGRSGANVLT
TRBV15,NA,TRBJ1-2,ATSRSGQGGYGYT
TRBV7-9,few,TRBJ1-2,ASSLQGNYGYT
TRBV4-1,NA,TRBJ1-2,ASSQELGLPNYGYT
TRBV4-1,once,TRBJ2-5,ASSQDRDTETQY
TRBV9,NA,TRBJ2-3,ASSPPGTDTQY
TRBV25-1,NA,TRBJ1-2,ASSEGQGLDSGGYT
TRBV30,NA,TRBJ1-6,AWSRAGGGNSPLH
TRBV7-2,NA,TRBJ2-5,ASSLQGGQETQY
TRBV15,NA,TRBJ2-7,ATSSHRDRRSYEQY
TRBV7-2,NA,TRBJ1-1,ASRTTGGTEAF
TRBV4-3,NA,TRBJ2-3,ASSHGPFTDTQY
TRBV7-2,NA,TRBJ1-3,ASSLGGSLHSGNTIY
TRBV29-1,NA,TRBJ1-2,SVEGGPQNGYT
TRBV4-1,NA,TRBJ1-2,ASSQDTGQGNYGYT
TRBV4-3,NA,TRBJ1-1,ASSRDRDSGMNTEAF
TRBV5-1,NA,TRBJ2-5,ASSLSASGGTLQETQY
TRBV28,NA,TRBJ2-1,ASHLGTGRNEQF